The source of this T cell receptor (beta chain) is a study of blood T cells in healthy people across ages. With respect to this clonotype: The antigen remains unidentified. Sequence at one end of the junction differs from germline and may be a read error.

Germline-derived CDR1 and CDR2 are SGHNT and YENEEA. The CDR3 is made up of 15 amino acids. Study-wide results and caveats: Long-lived donors had more naive CD4+ cells and higher diversity than aged donors. The fall in TCR beta diversity per million T cells was roughly linear with age. Estimates drawn from one million T cells were deemed to understate diversity.

Combining a sample-barcoded 5' primer with a J-beta primer mix, a second PCR ran for about 7 to 12 cycles. TCRdb itself ran the 5' RACE reads through MiXCR, one entry per CDR3 protein. The sample has over 500,000 distinct CDR3 sequences, about 28% seen once. These data also featured in a second study, about T cells of mothers and their children.

Source material: blood. The clonotype originates from a boy between 2 and 15 years old in good health. The rearrangement joins TRBV11-3 to TRBJ2-7; 10 positions match TRBD2. Here the CDR3 DNA reads TGCGCCAGCAGCTTAAAGCGGGGGGGCTACGATGAGCAGTACTTC. Protein: CASSLKRGGYDEQYF.